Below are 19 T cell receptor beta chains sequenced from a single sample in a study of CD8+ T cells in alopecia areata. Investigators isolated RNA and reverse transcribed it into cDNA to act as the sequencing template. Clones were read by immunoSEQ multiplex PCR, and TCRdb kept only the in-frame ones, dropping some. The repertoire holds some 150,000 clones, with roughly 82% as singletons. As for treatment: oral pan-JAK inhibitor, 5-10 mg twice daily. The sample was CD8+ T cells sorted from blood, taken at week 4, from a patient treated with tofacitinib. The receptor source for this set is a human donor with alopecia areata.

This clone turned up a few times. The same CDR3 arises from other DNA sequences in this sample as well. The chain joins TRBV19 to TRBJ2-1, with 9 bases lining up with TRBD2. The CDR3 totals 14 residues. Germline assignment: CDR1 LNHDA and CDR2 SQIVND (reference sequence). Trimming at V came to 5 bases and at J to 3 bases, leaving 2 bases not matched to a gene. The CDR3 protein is CASSGGGDYNEQFF. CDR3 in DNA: TGTGCCAGTAGTGGCGGGGGGGACTACAATGAGCAGTTCTTC.

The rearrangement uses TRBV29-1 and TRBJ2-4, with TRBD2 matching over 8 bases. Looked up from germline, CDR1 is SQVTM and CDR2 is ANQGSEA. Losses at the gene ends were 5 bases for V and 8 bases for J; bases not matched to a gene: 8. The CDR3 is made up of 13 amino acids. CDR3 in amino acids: CSVSPGGADIQYF. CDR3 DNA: TGCAGCGTTTCCCCGGGGGGGGCGGACATTCAGTACTTC.

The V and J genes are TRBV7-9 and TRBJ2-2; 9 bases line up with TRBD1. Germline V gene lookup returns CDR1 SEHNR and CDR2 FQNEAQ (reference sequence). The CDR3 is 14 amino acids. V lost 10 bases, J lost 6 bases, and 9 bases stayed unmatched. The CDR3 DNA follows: TGTGCCACAAACCCGGGACAGGGCGCCGGGGAGCTGTTTTTT. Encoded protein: CATNPGQGAGELFF.

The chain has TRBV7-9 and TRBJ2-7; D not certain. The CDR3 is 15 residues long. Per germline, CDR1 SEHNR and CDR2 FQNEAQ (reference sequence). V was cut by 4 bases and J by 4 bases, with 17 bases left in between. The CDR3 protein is CASSSRPERSYEQYF. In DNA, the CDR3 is TGTGCCAGCAGCTCCCGACCCGAACGGTCGTACGAGCAGTACTTC.

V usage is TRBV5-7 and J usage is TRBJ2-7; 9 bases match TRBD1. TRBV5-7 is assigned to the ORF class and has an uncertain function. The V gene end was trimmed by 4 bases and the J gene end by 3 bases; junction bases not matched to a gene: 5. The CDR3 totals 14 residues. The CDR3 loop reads CASSSRTGVYEQYF. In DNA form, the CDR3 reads TGTGCCAGCAGCAGCCGGACAGGGGTCTACGAGCAGTACTTC.

The CDR3 nucleotides are TGTGCCTGGAATTTGGGACAGCAGTACAATGAGCAGTTCTTC. Amino acids: CAWNLGQQYNEQFF. The chain is built from TRBV30 and TRBJ2-1; 7 nucleotides align to TRBD1. This CDR3 is built from 14 residues. Germline V lookup: CDR1 GTSNPN, CDR2 SVGIG (reference sequence). V shed 4 bases, J shed 4 bases, and the junction held 7 bases outside the gene matches.

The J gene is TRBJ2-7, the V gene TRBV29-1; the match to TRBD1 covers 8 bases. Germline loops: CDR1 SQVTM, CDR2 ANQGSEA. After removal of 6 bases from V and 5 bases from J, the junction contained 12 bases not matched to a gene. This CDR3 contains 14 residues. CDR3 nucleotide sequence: TGCAGCGTCAAATCGGACAGGGTATTGAACGAGCAGTACTTC. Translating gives CSVKSDRVLNEQYF.

This CDR3 is CATSRDIGPEQFF. The CDR3 DNA follows: TGTGCCACCAGCAGAGATATAGGTCCTGAGCAGTTCTTC. The chain combines TRBV15 with TRBJ2-1; D ambiguous. The V end lost 0 bases, the J end lost 9 bases, and 9 bases lay between the germline ends. Germline-derived CDR1 and CDR2 are LNHNV and YYDKDF (reference sequence). The CDR3 runs 13 residues.

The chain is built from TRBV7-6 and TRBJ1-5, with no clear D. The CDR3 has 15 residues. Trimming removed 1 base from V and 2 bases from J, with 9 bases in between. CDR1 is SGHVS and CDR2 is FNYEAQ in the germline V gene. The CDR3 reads CASSLEASGNQPQHF. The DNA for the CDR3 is TGTGCCAGCAGCTTAGAGGCTTCGGGCAATCAGCCCCAGCATTTT.

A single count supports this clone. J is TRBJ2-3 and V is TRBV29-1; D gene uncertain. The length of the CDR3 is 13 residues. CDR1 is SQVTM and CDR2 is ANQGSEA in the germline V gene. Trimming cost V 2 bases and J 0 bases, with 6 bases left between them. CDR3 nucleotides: TGCAGCGTTGAAAGGGCCAGCACAGATACGCAGTATTTT. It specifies CSVERASTDTQYF.

CDR3 residues: CASSRRQGSYNSPLHF. The DNA for the CDR3 is TGTGCCAGCAGTCGCCGACAGGGCTCCTATAATTCACCCCTCCACTTT. This chain links TRBV27 with TRBJ1-6, with 7 bases identical to TRBD1. The germline V gene encodes CDR1 MNHEY and CDR2 SMNVEV (reference sequence). J gave up 0 bases and V 5 bases, and 4 bases lay outside the gene matches. The CDR3 length is 16 residues.

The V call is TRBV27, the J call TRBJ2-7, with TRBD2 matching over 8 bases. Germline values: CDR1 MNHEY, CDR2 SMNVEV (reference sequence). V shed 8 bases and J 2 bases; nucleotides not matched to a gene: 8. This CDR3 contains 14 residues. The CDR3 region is CASGIAGPTYEQYF. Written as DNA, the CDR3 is TGTGCCAGCGGCATAGCGGGGCCTACCTACGAGCAGTACTTC.

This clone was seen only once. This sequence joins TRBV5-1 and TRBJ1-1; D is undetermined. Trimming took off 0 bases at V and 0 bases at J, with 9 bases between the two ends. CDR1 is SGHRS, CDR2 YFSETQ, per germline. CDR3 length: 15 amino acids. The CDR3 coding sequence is TGCGCCAGCAGCTTGGATGGGATCATGAACACTGAAGCTTTCTTT. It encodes CASSLDGIMNTEAFF.

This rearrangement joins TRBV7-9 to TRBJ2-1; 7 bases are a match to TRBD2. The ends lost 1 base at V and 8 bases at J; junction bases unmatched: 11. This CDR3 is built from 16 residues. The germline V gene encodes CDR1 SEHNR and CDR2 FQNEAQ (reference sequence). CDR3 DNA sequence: TGTGCCAGCAGCTTAGTAGGCATCAGGGAGGGCGATGAGCAGTTCTTC. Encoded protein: CASSLVGIREGDEQFF.

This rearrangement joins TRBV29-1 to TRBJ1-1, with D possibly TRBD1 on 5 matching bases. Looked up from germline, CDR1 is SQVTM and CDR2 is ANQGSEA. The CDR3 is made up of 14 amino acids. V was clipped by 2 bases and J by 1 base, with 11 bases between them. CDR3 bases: TGCAGCGTTGAATCTCATAGGGGGAACACTGAAGCTTTCTTT. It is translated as CSVESHRGNTEAFF.

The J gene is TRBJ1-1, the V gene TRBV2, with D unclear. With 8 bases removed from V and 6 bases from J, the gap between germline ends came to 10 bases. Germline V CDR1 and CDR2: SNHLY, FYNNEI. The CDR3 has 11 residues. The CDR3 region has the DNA TGTGCCAGCGACTCGGCGCCTGAAGCTTTCTTT. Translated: CASDSAPEAFF.

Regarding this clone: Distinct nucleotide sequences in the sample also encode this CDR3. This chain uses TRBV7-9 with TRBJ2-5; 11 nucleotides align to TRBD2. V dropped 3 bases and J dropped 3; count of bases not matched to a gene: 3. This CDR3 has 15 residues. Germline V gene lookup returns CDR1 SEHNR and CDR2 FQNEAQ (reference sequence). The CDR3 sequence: CASSFPTSGEETQYF. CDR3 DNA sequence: TGTGCCAGCAGCTTCCCGACTAGCGGGGAAGAGACCCAGTACTTC.

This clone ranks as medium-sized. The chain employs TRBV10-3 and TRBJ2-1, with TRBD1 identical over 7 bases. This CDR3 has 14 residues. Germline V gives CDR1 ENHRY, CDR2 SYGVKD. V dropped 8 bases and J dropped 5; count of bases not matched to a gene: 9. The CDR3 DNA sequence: TGTGCCATCCAACAGGGGCAATACAACAATGAGCAGTTCTTC. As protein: CAIQQGQYNNEQFF.

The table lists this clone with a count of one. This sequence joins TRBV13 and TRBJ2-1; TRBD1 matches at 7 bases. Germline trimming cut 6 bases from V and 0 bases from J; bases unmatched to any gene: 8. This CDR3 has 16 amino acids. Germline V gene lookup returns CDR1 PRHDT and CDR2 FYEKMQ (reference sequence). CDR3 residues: CASSSTGESSYNEQFF. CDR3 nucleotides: TGTGCCAGCAGTTCCACAGGGGAGAGCTCCTACAATGAGCAGTTCTTC.